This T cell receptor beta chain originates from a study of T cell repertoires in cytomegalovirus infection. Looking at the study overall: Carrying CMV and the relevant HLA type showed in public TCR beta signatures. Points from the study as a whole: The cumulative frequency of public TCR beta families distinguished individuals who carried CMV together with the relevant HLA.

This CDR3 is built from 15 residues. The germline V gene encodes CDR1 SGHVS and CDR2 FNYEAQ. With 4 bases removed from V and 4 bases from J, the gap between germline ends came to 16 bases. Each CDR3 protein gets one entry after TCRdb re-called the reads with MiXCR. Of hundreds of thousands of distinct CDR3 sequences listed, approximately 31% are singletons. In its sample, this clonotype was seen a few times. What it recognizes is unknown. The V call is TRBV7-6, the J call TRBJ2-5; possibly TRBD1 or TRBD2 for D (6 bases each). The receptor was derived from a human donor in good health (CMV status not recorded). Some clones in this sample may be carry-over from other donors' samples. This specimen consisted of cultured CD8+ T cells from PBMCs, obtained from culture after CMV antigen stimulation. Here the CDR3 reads CASSYGGDESETQYF. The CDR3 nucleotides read TGTGCCAGCAGCTACGGGGGCGATGAGTCAGAGACCCAGTACTTC.